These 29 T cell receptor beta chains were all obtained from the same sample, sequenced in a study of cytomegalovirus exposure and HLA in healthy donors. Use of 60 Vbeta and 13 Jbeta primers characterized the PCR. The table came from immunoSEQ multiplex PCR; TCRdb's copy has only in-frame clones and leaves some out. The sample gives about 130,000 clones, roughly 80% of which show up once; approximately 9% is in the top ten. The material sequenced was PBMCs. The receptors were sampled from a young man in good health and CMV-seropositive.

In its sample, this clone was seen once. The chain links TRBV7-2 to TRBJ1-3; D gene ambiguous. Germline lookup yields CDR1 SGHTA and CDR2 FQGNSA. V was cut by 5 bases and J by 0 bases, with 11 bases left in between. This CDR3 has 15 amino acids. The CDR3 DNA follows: TGTGCCAGCAGCCGCGACACCAGCTCTGGAAACACCATATATTTT. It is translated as CASSRDTSSGNTIYF.

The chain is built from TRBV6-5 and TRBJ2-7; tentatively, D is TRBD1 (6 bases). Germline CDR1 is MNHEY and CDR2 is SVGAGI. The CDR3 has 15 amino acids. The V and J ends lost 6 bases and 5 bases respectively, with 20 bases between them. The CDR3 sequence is CASSSRDMVWDEQYF. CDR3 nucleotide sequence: TGTGCCAGCAGCTCCCGGGACATGGTATGGGACGAGCAGTACTTC.

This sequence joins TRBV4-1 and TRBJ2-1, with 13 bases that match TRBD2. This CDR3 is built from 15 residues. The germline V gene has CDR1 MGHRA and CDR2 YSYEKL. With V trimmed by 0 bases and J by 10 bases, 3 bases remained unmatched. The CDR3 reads CASSQELAGGGEQFF. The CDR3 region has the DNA TGCGCCAGCAGCCAAGAACTAGCGGGGGGGGGCGAGCAGTTCTTC.

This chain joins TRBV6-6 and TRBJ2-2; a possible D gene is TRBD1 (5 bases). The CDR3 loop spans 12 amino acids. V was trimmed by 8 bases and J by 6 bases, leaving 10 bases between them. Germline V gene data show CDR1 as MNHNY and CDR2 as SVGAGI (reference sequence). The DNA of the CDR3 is TGTGCCAGCTTAAGGGGTTCCGGGGAGCTGTTTTTT. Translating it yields CASLRGSGELFF.

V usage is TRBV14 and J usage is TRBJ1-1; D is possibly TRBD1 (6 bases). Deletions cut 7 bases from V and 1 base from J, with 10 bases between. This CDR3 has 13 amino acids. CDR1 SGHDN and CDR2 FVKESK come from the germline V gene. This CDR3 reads CASNPDRNTEAFF. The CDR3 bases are TGTGCCAGCAATCCGGACAGGAACACTGAAGCTTTCTTT.

CDR3 nucleotides: TGTGCCAGTAGTCCCCCCTGGCAGGTGAACACTGAAGCTTTCTTT. Translating it yields CASSPPWQVNTEAFF. The rearrangement uses TRBV19 and TRBJ1-1; D gene unclear. This CDR3 has 15 residues. Per germline, CDR1 LNHDA and CDR2 SQIVND (reference sequence). V was cut by 5 bases and J by 0 bases, with 13 bases left in between.

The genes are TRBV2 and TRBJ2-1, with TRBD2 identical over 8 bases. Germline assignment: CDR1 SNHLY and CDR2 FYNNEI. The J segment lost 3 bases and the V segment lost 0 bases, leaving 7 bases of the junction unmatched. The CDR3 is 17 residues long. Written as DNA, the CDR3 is TGTGCCAGCAGTGAAGCTCAACTAGCGGTCCACTACAATGAGCAGTTCTTC. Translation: CASSEAQLAVHYNEQFF.

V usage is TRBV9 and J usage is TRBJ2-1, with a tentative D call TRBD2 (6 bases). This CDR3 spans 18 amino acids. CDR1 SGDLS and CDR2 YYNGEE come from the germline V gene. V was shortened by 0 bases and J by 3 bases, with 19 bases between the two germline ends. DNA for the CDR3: TGTGCCAGCAGCGTAGCCGCCCAGGGACTTTTCCGCTACAATGAGCAGTTCTTC. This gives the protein CASSVAAQGLFRYNEQFF.

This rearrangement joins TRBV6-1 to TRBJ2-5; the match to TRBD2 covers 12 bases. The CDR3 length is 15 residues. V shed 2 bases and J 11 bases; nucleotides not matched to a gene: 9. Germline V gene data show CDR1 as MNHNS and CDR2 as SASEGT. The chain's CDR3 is CASSERLAGGLEQYF. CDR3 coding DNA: TGTGCCAGCAGTGAAAGGCTAGCGGGGGGGCTTGAGCAGTACTTC.

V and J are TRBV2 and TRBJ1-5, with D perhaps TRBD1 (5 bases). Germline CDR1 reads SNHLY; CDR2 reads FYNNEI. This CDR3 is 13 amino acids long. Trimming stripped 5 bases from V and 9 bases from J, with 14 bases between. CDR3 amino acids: CASSQGGGTPQHF. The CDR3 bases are TGTGCCAGCAGTCAGGGAGGAGGGACGCCCCAGCATTTT.

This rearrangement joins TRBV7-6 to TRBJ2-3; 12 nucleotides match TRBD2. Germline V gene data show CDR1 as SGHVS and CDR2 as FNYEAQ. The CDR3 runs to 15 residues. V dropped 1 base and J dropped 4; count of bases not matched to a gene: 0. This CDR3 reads CASSLGTSGADTQYF. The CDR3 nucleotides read TGTGCCAGCAGCTTAGGGACTAGCGGGGCAGATACGCAGTATTTT.

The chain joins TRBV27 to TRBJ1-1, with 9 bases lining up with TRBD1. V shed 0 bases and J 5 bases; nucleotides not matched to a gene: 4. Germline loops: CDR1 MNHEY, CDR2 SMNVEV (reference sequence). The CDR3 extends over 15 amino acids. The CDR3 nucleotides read TGTGCCAGCAGTTTATCTCACAGGGGGCGGACTGAAGCTTTCTTT. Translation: CASSLSHRGRTEAFF.

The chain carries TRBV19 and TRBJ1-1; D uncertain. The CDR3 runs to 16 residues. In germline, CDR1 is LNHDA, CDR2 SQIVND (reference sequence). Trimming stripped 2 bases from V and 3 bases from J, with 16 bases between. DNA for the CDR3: TGTGCCAGTAGTATAAAGAGGGTCACTATAGACACTGAAGCTTTCTTT. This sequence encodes CASSIKRVTIDTEAFF.

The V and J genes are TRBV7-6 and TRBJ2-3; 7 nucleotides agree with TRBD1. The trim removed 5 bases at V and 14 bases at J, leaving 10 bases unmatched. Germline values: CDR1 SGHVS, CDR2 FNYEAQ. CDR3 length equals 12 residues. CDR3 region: CASSLRQGLRYF. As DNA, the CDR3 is TGTGCCAGCAGCCTCCGACAGGGCCTTCGGTATTTT. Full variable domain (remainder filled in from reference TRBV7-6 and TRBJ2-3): GAGVSQSPRYKVTKRGQDVALRCDPISGHVSLYWYRQALGQGPEFLTYFNYEAQQDKSGLPNDRFSAERPEGSISTLTIQRTEQRDSAMYRCASSLRQGLRYFGPGTRLTVL.

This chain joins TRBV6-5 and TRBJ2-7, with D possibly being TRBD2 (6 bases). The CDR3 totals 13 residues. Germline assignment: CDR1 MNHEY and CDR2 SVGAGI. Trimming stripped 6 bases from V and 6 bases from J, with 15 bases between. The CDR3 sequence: CASSPAGSIEQYF. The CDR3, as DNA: TGTGCCAGCAGCCCGGCCGGGAGCATCGAGCAGTACTTC.

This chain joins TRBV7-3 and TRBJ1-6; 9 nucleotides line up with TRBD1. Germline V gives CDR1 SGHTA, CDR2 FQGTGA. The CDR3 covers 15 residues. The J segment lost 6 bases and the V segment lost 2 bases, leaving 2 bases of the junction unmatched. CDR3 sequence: CASSLGDRVNSPLHF. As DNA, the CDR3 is TGTGCCAGCAGCTTAGGGGACAGGGTTAATTCACCCCTCCACTTT.

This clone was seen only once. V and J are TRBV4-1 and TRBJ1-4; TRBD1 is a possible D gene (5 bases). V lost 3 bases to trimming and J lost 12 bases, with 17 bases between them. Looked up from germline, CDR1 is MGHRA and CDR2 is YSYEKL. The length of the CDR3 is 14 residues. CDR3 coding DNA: TGCGCCAGCAGCCATCCCGGCGGGGGGAGGGAACTGTTTTTT. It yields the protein CASSHPGGGRELFF.

The CDR3 coding sequence is TGTGCCAGCTCACCAAGTCTAGACACTGAAGCTTTCTTT. This translates into CASSPSLDTEAFF. The V and J genes are TRBV18 and TRBJ1-1; D gene uncertain. CDR1 is KGHSH and CDR2 is LQKENI in the germline V gene. The CDR3 runs to 13 residues. The V end lost 2 bases, the J end lost 3 bases, and 7 bases lay between the germline ends.

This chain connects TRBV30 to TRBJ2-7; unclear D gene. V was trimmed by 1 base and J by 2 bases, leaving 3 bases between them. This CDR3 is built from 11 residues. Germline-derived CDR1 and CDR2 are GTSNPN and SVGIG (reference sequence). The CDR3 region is CAWSATYEQYF. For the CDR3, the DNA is TGTGCCTGGAGTGCTACCTACGAGCAGTACTTC.

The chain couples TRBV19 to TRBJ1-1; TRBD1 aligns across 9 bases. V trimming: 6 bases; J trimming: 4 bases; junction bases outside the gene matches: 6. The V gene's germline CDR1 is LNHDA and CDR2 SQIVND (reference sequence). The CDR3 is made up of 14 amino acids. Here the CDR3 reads CASRTTGGGTEAFF. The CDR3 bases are TGTGCCAGTAGGACGACAGGGGGAGGCACTGAAGCTTTCTTT.

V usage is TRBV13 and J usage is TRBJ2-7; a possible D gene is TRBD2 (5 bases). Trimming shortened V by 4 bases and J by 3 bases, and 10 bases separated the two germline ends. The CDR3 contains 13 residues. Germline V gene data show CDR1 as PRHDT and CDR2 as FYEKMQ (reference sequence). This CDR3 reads CASSSTGVYEQYF. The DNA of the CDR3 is TGTGCCAGCAGCTCCACCGGGGTCTACGAGCAGTACTTC.

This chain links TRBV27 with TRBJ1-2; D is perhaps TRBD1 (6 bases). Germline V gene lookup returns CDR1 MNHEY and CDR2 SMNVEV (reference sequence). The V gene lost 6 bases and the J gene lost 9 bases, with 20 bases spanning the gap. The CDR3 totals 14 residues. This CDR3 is CASSRTHRDGRYTF. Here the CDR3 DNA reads TGTGCCAGCAGCCGCACACACAGGGATGGACGCTACACCTTC.

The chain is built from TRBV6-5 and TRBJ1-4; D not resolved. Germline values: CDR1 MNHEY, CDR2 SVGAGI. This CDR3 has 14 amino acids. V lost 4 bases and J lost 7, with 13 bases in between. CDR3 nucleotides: TGTGCCAGCAGTTCCCCTGGGAGTCCTGAAAAACTGTTTTTT. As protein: CASSSPGSPEKLFF.

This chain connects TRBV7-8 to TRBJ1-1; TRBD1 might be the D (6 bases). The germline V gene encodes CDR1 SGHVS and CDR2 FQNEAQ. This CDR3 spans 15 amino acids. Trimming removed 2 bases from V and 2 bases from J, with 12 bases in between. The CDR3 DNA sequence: TGTGCCAGCAGCTTAAGGGGGACACCTAACACTGAAGCTTTCTTT. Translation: CASSLRGTPNTEAFF.

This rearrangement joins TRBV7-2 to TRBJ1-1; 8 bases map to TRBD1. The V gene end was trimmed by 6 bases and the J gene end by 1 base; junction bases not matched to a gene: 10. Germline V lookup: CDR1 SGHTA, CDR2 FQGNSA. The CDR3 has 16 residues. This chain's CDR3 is CASSYRQGIRNTEAFF. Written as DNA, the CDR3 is TGTGCCAGCAGTTACAGACAGGGGATAAGGAACACTGAAGCTTTCTTT.

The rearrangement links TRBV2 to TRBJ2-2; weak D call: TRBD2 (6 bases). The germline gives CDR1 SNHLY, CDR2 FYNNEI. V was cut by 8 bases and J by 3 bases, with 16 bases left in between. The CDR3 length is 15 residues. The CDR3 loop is CASSKGWGDTGELFF. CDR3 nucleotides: TGTGCCAGCTCGAAGGGGTGGGGGGACACCGGGGAGCTGTTTTTT.

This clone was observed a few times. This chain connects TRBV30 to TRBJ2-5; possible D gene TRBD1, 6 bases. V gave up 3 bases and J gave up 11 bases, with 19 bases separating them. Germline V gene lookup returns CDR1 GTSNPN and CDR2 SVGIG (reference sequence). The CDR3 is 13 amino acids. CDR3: CAWRQTGSVGQYF. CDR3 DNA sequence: TGTGCCTGGAGACAAACAGGGAGTGTTGGGCAGTACTTC.

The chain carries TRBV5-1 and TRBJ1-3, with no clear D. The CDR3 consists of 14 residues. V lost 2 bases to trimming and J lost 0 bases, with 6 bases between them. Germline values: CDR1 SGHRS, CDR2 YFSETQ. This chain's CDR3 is CASSLESSGNTIYF. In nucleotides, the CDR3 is TGCGCCAGCAGCTTAGAGAGCTCTGGAAACACCATATATTTT.

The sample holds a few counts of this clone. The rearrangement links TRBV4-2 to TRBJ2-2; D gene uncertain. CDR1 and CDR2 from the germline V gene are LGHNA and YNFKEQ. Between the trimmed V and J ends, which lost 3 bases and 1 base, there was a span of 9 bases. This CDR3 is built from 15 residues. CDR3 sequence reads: CASSHALKNTGELFF. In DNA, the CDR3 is TGTGCCAGCAGCCATGCGTTGAAGAACACCGGGGAGCTGTTTTTT.